This T cell receptor (beta chain) was captured by sequencing in a study of TIL therapy for anti-PD-1-resistant metastatic lung cancer. Study context: Several tumors were EGFR-mutant and two were ALK-rearranged.

Sequencing used immunoSEQ v3. Assay: immunoSEQ multiplex PCR; the TCRdb copy retains only in-frame clones and omits some. This table holds more than 55,000 clones, roughly two thirds found once. As for time point: pre-treatment sample, taken before nivolumab and TIL therapy. Stage 4 NSCLC adults joined between October 2017 and 2020. Regarding the study as a whole: After infusion, TIL clonotypes partly replaced peripheral T cells and declined over months. The cohort had more treatment-naive, never-smoker and oncogene-addicted patients than typical.

About this clone: Its antigen is currently unknown.

The CDR3 length is 17 residues. V lost 5 bases to trimming and J lost 4 bases, with 23 bases between them. Germline V gives CDR1 PRHDT, CDR2 FYEKMQ (reference sequence). Here the sequenced sample was blood, taken at baseline. The V gene is TRBV13, the J gene TRBJ1-2, with D perhaps TRBD1 (6 bases). The sequence derives from a person between 25 and 79 years old with non-small cell lung cancer. CDR3 protein: CASSKYSGGHSGYGYTF. Written as DNA, the CDR3 is TGTGCCAGCAGCAAATACAGTGGGGGACATTCTGGCTATGGCTACACCTTC. The full variable domain, rest sourced from reference TRBV13 and TRBJ1-2, is AAGVIQSPRHLIKEKRETATLKCYPIPRHDTVYWYQQGPGQDPQFLISFYEKMQSDKGSIPDRFSAQQFSDYHSELNMSSLELGDSALYFCASSKYSGGHSGYGYTFGSGTRLTVV.